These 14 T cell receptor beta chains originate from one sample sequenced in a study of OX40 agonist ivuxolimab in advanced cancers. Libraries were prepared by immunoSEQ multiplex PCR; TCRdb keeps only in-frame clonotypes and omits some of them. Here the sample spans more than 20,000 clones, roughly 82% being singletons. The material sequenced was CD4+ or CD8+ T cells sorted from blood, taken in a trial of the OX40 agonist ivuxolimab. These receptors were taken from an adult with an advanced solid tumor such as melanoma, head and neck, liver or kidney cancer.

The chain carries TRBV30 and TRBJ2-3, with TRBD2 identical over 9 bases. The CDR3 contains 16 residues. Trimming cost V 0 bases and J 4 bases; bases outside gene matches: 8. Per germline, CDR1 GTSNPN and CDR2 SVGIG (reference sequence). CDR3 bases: TGTGCCTGGAGTGTACAACGGGGCGGGAGGGCAGATACGCAGTATTTT. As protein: CAWSVQRGGRADTQYF.

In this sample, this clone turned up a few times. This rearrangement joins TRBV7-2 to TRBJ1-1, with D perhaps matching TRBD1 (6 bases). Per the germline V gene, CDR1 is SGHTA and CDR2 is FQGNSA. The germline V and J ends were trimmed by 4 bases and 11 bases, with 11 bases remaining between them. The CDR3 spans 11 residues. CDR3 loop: CASSSDRLAFF. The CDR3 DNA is TGTGCCAGCAGCTCCGACAGGCTGGCTTTCTTT.

DNA for the CDR3: TGTGCCAGCAGTTTATACGGGGATGTGGACGAGCAGTACTTC. Its translation is CASSLYGDVDEQYF. The chain uses TRBV27 and TRBJ2-7; maybe TRBD2 (5 bases). The V gene's germline CDR1 is MNHEY and CDR2 SMNVEV (reference sequence). V lost 1 base, J lost 5 bases, and 12 bases lay in between. CDR3 size: 14 residues.

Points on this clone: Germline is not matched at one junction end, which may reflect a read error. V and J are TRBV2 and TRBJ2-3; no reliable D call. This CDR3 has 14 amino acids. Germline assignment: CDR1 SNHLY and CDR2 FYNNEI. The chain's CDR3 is CASSEALQRDKMVF. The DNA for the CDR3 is TGTGCCAGCAGTGAAGCGCTTCAAAGAGATAAAATGGTTTTT.

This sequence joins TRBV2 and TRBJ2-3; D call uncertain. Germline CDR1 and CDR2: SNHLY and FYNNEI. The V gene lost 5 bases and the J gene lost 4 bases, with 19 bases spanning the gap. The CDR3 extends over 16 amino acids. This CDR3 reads CASSFGLGSVADTQYF. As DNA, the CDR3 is TGTGCCAGCAGTTTTGGGCTGGGGTCGGTGGCAGATACGCAGTATTTT.

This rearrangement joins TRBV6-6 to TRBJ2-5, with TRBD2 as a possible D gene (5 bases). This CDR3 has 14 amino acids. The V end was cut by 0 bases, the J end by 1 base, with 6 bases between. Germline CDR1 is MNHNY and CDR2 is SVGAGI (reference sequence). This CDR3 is CASSYSGSQETQYF. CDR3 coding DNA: TGTGCCAGCAGTTACTCTGGGAGCCAAGAGACCCAGTACTTC.

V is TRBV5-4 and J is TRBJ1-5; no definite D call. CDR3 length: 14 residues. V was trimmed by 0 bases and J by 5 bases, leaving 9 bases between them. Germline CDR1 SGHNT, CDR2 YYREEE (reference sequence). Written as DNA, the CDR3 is TGTGCCAGCAGCTTGGGAGGGAACGATCAGCCCCAGCATTTT. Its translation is CASSLGGNDQPQHF.

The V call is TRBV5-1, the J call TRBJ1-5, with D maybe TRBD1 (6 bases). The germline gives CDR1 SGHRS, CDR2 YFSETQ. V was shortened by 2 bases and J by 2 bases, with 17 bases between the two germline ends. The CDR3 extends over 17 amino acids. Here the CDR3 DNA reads TGCGCCAGCAGCTTATACAGTGGGAAGGGGGGCAATCAGCCCCAGCATTTT. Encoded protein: CASSLYSGKGGNQPQHF.

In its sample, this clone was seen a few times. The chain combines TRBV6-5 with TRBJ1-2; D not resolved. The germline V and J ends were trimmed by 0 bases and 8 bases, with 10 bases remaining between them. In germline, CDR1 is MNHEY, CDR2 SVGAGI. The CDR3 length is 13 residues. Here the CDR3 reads CASSYSMREGYTF. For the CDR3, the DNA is TGTGCCAGCAGTTACTCGATGAGGGAGGGCTACACCTTC.

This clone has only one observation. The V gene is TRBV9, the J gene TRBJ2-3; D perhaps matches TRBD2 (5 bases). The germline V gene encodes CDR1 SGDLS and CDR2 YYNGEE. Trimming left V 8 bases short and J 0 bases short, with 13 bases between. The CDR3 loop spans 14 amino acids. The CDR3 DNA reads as TGTGCCAGTGGAGGAGGCGCTAGCACAGATACGCAGTATTTT. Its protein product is CASGGGASTDTQYF.

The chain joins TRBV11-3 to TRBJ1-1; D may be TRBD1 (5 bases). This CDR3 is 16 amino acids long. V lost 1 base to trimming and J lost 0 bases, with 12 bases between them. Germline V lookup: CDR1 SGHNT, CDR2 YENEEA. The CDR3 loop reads CASSLGTGRMNTEAFF. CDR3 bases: TGTGCCAGCAGCTTAGGGACGGGACGGATGAACACTGAAGCTTTCTTT.

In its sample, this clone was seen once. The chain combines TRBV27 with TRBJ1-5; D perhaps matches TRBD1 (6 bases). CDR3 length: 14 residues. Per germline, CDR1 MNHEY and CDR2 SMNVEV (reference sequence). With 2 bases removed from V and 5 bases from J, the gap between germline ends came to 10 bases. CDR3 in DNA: TGTGCCAGCAGTTTACAGGGGACCTATCAGCCCCAGCATTTT. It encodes CASSLQGTYQPQHF.

CDR3 residues: CASSLEEGAGADGYTF. In nucleotides, the CDR3 is TGCGCCAGCAGCTTGGAGGAGGGGGCGGGGGCCGATGGCTACACCTTC. The chain combines TRBV5-1 with TRBJ1-2; 7 bases are a match to TRBD1. CDR3 length: 16 amino acids. Germline CDR1 reads SGHRS; CDR2 reads YFSETQ. Trimming cost V 0 bases and J 6 bases; bases outside gene matches: 11.

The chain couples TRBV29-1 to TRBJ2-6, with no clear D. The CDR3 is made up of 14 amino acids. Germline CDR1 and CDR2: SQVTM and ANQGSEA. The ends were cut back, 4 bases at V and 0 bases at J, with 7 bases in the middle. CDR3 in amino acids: CSVVWRSGANVLTF. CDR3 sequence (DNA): TGCAGCGTTGTTTGGCGCTCTGGGGCCAACGTCCTGACTTTC.